Below, 17 T cell receptor beta chains from the same sample are listed, as sequenced in a study of cytomegalovirus exposure and HLA in healthy donors. The PCR made use of 60 Vbeta and 13 Jbeta primers. TCRdb keeps only in-frame clones here, not all; method: immunoSEQ multiplex PCR. The data contain some 120,000 clones, around three quarters of them singletons. The source material was PBMCs. The receptors derive from a man between 18 and 35 years old in good health and CMV-seronegative.

The gene calls are TRBV27 and TRBJ2-2, with D perhaps TRBD2 (7 bases). The germline V gene has CDR1 MNHEY and CDR2 SMNVEV (reference sequence). The length of the CDR3 is 16 residues. The ends were cut back, 5 bases at V and 5 bases at J, with 18 bases in the middle. CDR3 nucleotide sequence: TGTGCCAGCAGTGGGGGGGGCGCATTTTGGACCGGGGAGCTGTTTTTT. Protein sequence: CASSGGGAFWTGELFF.

The rearrangement links TRBV4-1 to TRBJ2-7; D gene unclear. Trimming took 1 base from V and 3 from J, leaving 7 bases between them. From germline, CDR1 is MGHRA and CDR2 YSYEKL. The CDR3 spans 13 residues. CDR3 nucleotides: TGCGCCAGCAGCCAAGCTGACTTCTACGAGCAGTACGTC. Translated, it gives CASSQADFYEQYV.

The chain is built from TRBV9 and TRBJ2-2, with D unresolved. With 0 bases removed from V and 3 bases from J, the gap between germline ends came to 6 bases. The CDR3 is 14 amino acids. Germline lookup yields CDR1 SGDLS and CDR2 YYNGEE. The CDR3 sequence is CASSVDQDTGELFF. As DNA, the CDR3 is TGTGCCAGCAGCGTAGATCAGGACACCGGGGAGCTGTTTTTT.

This clone was found a few times. The V call is TRBV6-5, the J call TRBJ1-4; possible D gene TRBD1, 5 bases. The germline CDR1 and CDR2 sequences are MNHEY and SVGAGI. The CDR3 totals 12 residues. Trimming took off 6 bases at V and 8 bases at J, with 10 bases between the two ends. CDR3 DNA: TGTGCCAGCAGAACAGGAAGCGAAAAACTGTTTTTT. It is translated as CASRTGSEKLFF.

This clone was found a few times. This rearrangement joins TRBV5-1 to TRBJ2-3; 10 nucleotides agree with TRBD2. The CDR3 sequence is 14 residues long. Germline values: CDR1 SGHRS, CDR2 YFSETQ. Germline trimming cut 3 bases from V and 3 bases from J; bases unmatched to any gene: 1. CDR3 loop: CASSWTSGTDTQYF. CDR3 in DNA: TGCGCCAGCAGCTGGACTAGCGGAACAGATACGCAGTATTTT.

CDR3 residues: CASSLSVAGVQEQYF. CDR3 nucleotide sequence: TGTGCCAGCAGCTTGTCGGTAGCGGGAGTTCAAGAGCAGTACTTC. The chain recombines TRBV5-4 with TRBJ2-7; TRBD2 agrees at 9 bases. CDR3 length: 15 residues. With V trimmed by 1 base and J by 7 bases, 9 bases remained unmatched. Germline V gene lookup returns CDR1 SGHNT and CDR2 YYREEE (reference sequence).

This clone has a single count. The chain's CDR3 is CASGVRGQPQHF. For the CDR3, the DNA is TGTGCCAGTGGGGTAAGGGGGCAGCCCCAGCATTTT. The chain couples TRBV19 to TRBJ1-5; D is possibly TRBD1 (6 bases). Trimming shortened V by 8 bases and J by 7 bases, and 12 bases separated the two germline ends. The length of the CDR3 is 12 residues. From germline, CDR1 is LNHDA and CDR2 SQIVND (reference sequence).

The CDR3 DNA sequence: TGTGCCAGCAGAAAGGAGCCGGGAGCCCCAGATACGCAGTATTTT. Its protein product is CASRKEPGAPDTQYF. V is TRBV6-1 and J is TRBJ2-3, with D possibly TRBD2 on 6 matching bases. Germline loops: CDR1 MNHNS, CDR2 SASEGT. With 6 bases removed from V and 4 bases from J, the gap between germline ends came to 17 bases. CDR3 length: 15 amino acids.

V and J are TRBV5-1 and TRBJ1-2, with no clear D. V gave up 3 bases and J gave up 10 bases, with 13 bases separating them. CDR1 is SGHRS and CDR2 is YFSETQ in the germline V gene. This CDR3 is 12 amino acids long. CDR3 amino acids: CASSSSVMPYTF. CDR3 DNA sequence: TGCGCCAGCAGCTCGTCGGTTATGCCCTACACCTTC.

This clone was counted a few times. This chain joins TRBV5-1 and TRBJ1-2, with D possibly matching TRBD1 (5 bases). The CDR3 contains 13 residues. V dropped 3 bases and J dropped 4 bases, with 10 bases sitting between them. Germline V CDR1 and CDR2: SGHRS, YFSETQ. In nucleotides, the CDR3 is TGCGCCAGCAGCTCGGGGGGGACCTATGGCTACACCTTC. Protein sequence: CASSSGGTYGYTF.

This sequence joins TRBV28 and TRBJ2-7; D perhaps matches TRBD1 (6 bases). The CDR3 length is 15 residues. Germline CDR1 MDHEN, CDR2 SYDVKM. The V end was cut by 6 bases, the J end by 4 bases, with 19 bases between. The CDR3 DNA reads TGTGCCAGCAGCGAATCCGGGACAACTCTATACGAGCAGTACTTC. Translation gives CASSESGTTLYEQYF.

This chain joins TRBV28 and TRBJ2-1; TRBD1 matches at 8 bases. The CDR3 extends over 15 amino acids. The V gene end was trimmed by 8 bases and the J gene end by 4 bases; junction bases not matched to a gene: 10. From germline, CDR1 is MDHEN and CDR2 SYDVKM. CDR3 loop: CASGSGQGPYNEQFF. CDR3 nucleotides: TGTGCCAGCGGATCAGGACAGGGACCGTACAATGAGCAGTTCTTC.

The rearrangement uses TRBV18 and TRBJ1-2; D may be TRBD1 (6 bases). The CDR3 consists of 15 residues. Trimming pared 3 bases from V and 7 bases from J, leaving 18 bases between. The germline V gene encodes CDR1 KGHSH and CDR2 LQKENI. CDR3 sequence reads: CASSPSPTGSGGYTF. Written as DNA, the CDR3 is TGTGCCAGCTCACCTTCCCCCACAGGGTCGGGTGGCTACACCTTC.

Of note for this clone: The sample contains more than one DNA sequence encoding this CDR3. The V gene is TRBV18, the J gene TRBJ2-7; D gene ambiguous. Trimming left V 3 bases short and J 1 base short, with 7 bases between. The V gene's germline CDR1 is KGHSH and CDR2 LQKENI. The CDR3 has 13 amino acids. The CDR3 here is CASSPPGSYEQYV. The DNA for the CDR3 is TGTGCCAGCTCACCCCCAGGTTCCTACGAGCAGTACGTC.

In the case of this clone: Other DNA sequences of this sample code for an identical CDR3. The V and J genes are TRBV5-1 and TRBJ2-3; possible D gene TRBD2, 5 bases. CDR3 length: 15 amino acids. V lost 0 bases, J lost 0 bases, and 8 bases lay in between. CDR1 SGHRS and CDR2 YFSETQ come from the germline V gene. The CDR3 DNA is TGCGCCAGCAGCTTGGGCGGAGGTAGCACAGATACGCAGTATTTT. Translation: CASSLGGGSTDTQYF.

The V and J genes are TRBV18 and TRBJ1-3; 9 bases line up with TRBD1. V gave up 5 bases and J gave up 2 bases; unmatched junction bases: 4. Germline V lookup: CDR1 KGHSH, CDR2 LQKENI. This CDR3 contains 15 residues. Here the CDR3 reads CASSTGTGTGNTIYF. The CDR3 nucleotides read TGTGCCAGCTCAACCGGGACAGGGACTGGAAACACCATATATTTT.

The gene calls are TRBV5-1 and TRBJ1-2, with D maybe TRBD1 (6 bases). Trimming took 4 bases from V and 5 from J, leaving 15 bases between them. Germline CDR1 SGHRS, CDR2 YFSETQ. The CDR3 has 14 amino acids. CDR3 sequence: CASSPLGAGYGYTF. CDR3 bases: TGCGCCAGCAGCCCCCTGGGGGCAGGGTATGGCTACACCTTC.